This T cell receptor beta chain was profiled in a study of radiotherapy plus CTLA-4 blockade in lung cancer. Study-wide findings and caveats: An expansion of tumor-derived TCR clones occurred in blood after radiotherapy plus ipilimumab. Response was reportedly best predicted by early blood T cell clone dynamics, with interferon-beta.

In chemo-refractory metastatic non-small-cell lung cancer, patients got ipilimumab CTLA-4 blockade together with focal radiation. Generated by immunoSEQ multiplex PCR, the TCRdb table keeps only in-frame clones and is missing some. Here the sample spans about 60,000 clones, 70% to 85% being singletons. Per germline, CDR1 SGHRS and CDR2 YFSETQ. The CDR3 runs to 15 residues. Trimming took 0 bases from V and 4 from J, leaving 12 bases between them. Concerning this clone itself: Its antigen is unidentified.

The source material was peripheral blood, sampled from a patient treated with radiotherapy plus ipilimumab. The sequence was collected from a human donor with non-small cell lung cancer who had a partial response to radiotherapy plus ipilimumab. The chain is built from TRBV5-1 and TRBJ2-3; no clear D gene. CDR3 in amino acids: CASSLVVGEADTQYF. The CDR3 nucleotides read TGCGCCAGCAGCTTGGTGGTCGGCGAGGCAGATACGCAGTATTTT.